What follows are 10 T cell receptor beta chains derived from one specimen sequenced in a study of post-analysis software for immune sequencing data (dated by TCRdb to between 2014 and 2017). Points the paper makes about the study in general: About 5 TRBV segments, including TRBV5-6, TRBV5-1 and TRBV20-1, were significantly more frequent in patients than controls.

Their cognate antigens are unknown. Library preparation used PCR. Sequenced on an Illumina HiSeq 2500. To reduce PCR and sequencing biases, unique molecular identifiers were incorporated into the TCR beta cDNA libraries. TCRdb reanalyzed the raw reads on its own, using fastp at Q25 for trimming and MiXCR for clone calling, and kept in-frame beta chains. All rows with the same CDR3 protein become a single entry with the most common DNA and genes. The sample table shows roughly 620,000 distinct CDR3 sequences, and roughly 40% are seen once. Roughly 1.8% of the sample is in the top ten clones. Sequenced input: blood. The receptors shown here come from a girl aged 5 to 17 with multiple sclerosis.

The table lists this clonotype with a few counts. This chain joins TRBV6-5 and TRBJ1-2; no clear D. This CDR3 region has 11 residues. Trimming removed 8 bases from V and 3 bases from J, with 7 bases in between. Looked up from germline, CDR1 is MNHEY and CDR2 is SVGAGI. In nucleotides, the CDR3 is TGTGCCAGCCATACCCACTATGGCTACACCTTC. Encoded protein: CASHTHYGYTF.

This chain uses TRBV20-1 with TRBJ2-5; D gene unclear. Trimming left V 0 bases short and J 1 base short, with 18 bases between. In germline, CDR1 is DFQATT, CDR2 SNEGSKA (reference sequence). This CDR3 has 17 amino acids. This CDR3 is CSARDRRRLPLQETQYF. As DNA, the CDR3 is TGCAGTGCTAGAGATCGAAGGAGACTCCCTCTCCAAGAGACCCAGTACTTC.

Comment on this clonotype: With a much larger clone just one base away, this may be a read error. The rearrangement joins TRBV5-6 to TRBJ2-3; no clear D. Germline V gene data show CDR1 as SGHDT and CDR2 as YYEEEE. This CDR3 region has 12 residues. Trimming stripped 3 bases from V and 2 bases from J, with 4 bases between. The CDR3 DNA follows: TGTGCCAGCAGCTACTACACAGATACGCAGTATTTT. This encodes CASSYYTDTQYF. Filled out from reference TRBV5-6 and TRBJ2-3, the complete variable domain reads DAGVTQSPTHLIKTRGQQVTLRCSPKSGHDTVSWYQQALGQGPQFIFQYYEEEERQRGNFPDRFSGHQFPNYSSELNVNALLLGDSALYLCASSYYTDTQYFGPGTRLTVL.

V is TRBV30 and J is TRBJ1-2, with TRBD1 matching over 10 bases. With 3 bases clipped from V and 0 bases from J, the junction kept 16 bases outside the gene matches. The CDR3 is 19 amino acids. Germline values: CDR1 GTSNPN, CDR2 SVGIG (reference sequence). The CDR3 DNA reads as TGTGCCTGGAGAAATGGAAAAGCCCCCGGACAGGGGGCTAACTATGGCTACACCTTC. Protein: CAWRNGKAPGQGANYGYTF.

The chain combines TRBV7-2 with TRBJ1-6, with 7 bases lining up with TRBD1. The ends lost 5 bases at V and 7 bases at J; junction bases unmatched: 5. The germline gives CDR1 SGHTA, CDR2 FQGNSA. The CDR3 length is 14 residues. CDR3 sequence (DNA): TGTGCCAGCAGCCTCGACAGGGTAAATTCACCCCTCCACTTT. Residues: CASSLDRVNSPLHF.

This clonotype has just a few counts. The CDR3 DNA follows: TGCGCCAGCAGCCAAGAGGGAAGGGTGGCCTACAATGAGCAGTTCTTC. Its translation is CASSQEGRVAYNEQFF. V usage is TRBV4-1 and J usage is TRBJ2-1; D unclear. The CDR3 loop spans 16 amino acids. Germline-derived CDR1 and CDR2 are MGHRA and YSYEKL. Trimming pared 0 bases from V and 2 bases from J, leaving 11 bases between.

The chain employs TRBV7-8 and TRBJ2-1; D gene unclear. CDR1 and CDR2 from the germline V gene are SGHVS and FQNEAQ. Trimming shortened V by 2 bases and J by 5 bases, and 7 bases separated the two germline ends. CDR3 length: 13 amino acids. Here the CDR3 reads CASSLSENNEQFF. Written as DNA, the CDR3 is TGTGCCAGCAGCTTATCGGAGAACAATGAGCAGTTCTTC.

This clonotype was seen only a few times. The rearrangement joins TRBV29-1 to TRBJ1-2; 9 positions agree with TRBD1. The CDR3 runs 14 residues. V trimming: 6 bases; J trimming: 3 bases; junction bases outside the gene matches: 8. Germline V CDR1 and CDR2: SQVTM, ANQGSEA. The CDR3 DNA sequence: TGCAGCGTCCTCGGACAGGGGTCTTACTATGGCTACACCTTC. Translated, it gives CSVLGQGSYYGYTF. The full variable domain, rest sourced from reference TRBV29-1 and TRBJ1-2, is SAVISQKPSRDICQRGTSLTIQCQVDSQVTMMFWYRQQPGQSLTLIATANQGSEATYESGFVIDKFPISRPNLTFSTLTVSNMSPEDSSIYLCSVLGQGSYYGYTFGSGTRLTVV.

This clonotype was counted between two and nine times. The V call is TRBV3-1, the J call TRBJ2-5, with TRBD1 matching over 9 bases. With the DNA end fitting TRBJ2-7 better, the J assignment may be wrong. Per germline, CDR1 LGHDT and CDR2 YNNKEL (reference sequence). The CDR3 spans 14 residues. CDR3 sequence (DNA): TGTGCCAGCAGCCAAGAGAACAGGGGGCGCGAGCAGTACTTC. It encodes CASSQENRGREQYF.

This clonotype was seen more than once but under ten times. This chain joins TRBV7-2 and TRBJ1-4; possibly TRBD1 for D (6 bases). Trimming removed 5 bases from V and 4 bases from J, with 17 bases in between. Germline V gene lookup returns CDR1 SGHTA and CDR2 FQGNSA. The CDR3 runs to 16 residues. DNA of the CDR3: TGTGCCAGCAGCAGCGCCGGGACAACAATTAATGAAAAACTGTTTTTT. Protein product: CASSSAGTTINEKLFF.